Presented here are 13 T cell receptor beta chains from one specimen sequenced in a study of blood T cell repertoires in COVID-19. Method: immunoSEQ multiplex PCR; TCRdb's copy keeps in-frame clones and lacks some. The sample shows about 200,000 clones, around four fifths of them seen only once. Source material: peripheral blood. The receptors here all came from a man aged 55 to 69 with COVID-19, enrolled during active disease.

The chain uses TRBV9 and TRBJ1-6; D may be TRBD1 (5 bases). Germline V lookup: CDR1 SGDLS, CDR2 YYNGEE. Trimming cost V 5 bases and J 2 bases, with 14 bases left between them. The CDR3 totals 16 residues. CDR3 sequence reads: CASRGGLHPYNSPLHF. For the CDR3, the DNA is TGTGCCAGCAGGGGGGGACTACACCCCTATAATTCACCCCTCCACTTT.

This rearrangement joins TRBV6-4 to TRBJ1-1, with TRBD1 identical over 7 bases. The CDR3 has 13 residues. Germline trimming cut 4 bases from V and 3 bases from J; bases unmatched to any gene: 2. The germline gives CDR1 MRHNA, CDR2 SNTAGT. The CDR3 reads CASSVRGDTEAFF. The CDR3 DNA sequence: TGTGCCAGCAGTGTCAGGGGGGACACTGAAGCTTTCTTT.

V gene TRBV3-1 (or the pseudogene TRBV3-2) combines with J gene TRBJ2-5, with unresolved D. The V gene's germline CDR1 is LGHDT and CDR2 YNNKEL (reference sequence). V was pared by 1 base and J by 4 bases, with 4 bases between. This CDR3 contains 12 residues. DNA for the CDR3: TGTGCCAGCAGCCAAGTCCGAGAGACCCAGTACTTC. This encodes CASSQVRETQYF.

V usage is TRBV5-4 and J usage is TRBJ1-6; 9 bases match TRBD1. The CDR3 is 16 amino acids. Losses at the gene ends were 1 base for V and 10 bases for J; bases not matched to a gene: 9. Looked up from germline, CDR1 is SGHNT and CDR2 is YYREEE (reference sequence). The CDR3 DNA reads TGTGCCAGCAGCTTGTTTTCCGGGACAGGGAAGTCACCCCTCCACTTT. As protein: CASSLFSGTGKSPLHF.

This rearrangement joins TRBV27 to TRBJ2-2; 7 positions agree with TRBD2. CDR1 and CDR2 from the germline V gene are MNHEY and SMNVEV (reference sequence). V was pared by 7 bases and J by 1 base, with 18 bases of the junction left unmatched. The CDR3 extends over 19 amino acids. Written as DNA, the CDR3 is TGTGCCAGCACGGGGGTGATTTGGGCGGGAGTGCAGAACACCGGGGAGCTGTTTTTT. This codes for CASTGVIWAGVQNTGELFF.

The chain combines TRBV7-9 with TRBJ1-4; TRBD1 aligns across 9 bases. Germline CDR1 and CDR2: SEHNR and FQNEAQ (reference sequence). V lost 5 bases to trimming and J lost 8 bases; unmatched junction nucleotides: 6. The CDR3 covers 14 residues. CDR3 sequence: CASSPGTGWEKLFF. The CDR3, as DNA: TGTGCCAGCAGCCCCGGGACAGGGTGGGAAAAACTGTTTTTT.

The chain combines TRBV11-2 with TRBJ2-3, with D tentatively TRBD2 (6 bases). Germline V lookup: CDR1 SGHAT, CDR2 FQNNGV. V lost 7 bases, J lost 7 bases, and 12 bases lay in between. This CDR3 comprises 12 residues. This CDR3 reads CASTKAGNTQYF. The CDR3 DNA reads TGTGCCAGCACCAAGGCGGGGAATACGCAGTATTTT.

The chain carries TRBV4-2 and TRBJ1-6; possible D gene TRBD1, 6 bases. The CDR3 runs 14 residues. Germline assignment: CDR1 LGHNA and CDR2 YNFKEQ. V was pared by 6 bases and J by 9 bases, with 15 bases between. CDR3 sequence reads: CASRQQGMSSPLHF. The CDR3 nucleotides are TGTGCCAGCAGACAACAGGGAATGTCTTCACCCCTCCACTTT.

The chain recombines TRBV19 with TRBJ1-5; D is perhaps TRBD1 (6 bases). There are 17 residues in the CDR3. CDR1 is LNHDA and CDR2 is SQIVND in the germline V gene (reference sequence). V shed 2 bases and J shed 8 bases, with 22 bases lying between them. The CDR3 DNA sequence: TGTGCCAGTAGTATAAGGCGGGCGAGACAGGACCGAAAGCCCCAGCATTTT. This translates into CASSIRRARQDRKPQHF.

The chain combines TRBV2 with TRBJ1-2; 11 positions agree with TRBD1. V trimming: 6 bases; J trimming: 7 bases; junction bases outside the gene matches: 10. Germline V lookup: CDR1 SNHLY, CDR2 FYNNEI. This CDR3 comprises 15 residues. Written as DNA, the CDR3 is TGTGCCAGCAGCGGGCCGGGACAGGGGGTGTCTGGCTACACCTTC. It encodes CASSGPGQGVSGYTF.

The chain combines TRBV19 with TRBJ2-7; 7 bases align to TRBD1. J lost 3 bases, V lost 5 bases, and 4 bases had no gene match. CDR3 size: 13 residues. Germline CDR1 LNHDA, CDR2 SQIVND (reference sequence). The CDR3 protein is CASSEWDSYEQYF. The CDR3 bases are TGTGCCAGTAGTGAGTGGGACAGCTACGAGCAGTACTTC.

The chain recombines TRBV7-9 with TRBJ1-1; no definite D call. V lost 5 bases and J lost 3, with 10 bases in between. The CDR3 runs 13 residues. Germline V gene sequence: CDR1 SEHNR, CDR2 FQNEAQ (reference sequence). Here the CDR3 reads CASSLDRDTEAFF. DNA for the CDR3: TGTGCCAGCAGCCTTGACCGGGACACTGAAGCTTTCTTT.

The CDR3 protein is CSVNHYTDNEQFF. The CDR3 region has the DNA TGCAGCGTTAACCACTACACGGACAATGAGCAGTTCTTC. The chain couples TRBV29-1 to TRBJ2-1, with D hard to call. CDR1 is SQVTM and CDR2 is ANQGSEA in the germline V gene. This CDR3 contains 13 residues. V dropped 5 bases and J dropped 5 bases, with 13 bases sitting between them.